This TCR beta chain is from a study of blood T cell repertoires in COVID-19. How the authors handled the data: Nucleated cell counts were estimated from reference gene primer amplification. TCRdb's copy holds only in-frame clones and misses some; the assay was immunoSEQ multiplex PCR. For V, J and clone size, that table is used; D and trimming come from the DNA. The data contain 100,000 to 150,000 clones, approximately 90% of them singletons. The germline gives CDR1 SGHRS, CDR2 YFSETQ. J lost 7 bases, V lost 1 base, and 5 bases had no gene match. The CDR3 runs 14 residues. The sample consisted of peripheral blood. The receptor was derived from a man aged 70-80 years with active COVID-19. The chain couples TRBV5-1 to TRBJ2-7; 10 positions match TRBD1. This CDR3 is CASSLRQGAGEQYF. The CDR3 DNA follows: TGCGCCAGCAGCTTGAGACAGGGGGCCGGAGAGCAGTACTTC. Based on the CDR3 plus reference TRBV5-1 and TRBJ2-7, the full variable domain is KAGVTQTPRYLIKTRGQQVTLSCSPISGHRSVSWYQQTPGQGLQFLFEYFSETQRNKGNFPGRFSGRQFSNSRSEMNVSTLELGDSALYLCASSLRQGAGEQYFGPGTRLTVT.